These 9 T cell receptor beta chains originate from one sample sequenced in a study of shared clonotypes between healthy human individuals (dated by TCRdb to the early 2020s). The library came from the immunoSEQ multiplex PCR assay. TCRdb obtained this table from immuneACCESS and retained in-frame rearrangements with V and J assigned. These tables miss some clones; where compared with another copy, unresolved V genes account for less than half of the shortfall, and the remainder is unexplained. The sample has millions of clones on record, over 85% of them singletons. The ten largest clones capture over 0.12% of the sample. Sequenced: naive CD4+ T cells sorted from blood. This specimen's cell subset or site label, per the study, means: CD45RA+ positively selected. These receptor sequences come from a young man in good health.

The chain couples TRBV6-1 to TRBJ2-7, with TRBD1 as a possible D gene (5 bases). Per germline, CDR1 MNHNS and CDR2 SASEGT. Trimming took 5 bases from V and 2 from J, leaving 16 bases between them. The CDR3 contains 15 residues. The CDR3 loop reads CASSPSRQSAYEQYF. The CDR3 DNA sequence: TGTGCCAGCAGTCCTTCCCGACAGTCGGCCTACGAGCAGTACTTC.

Here the CDR3 reads CATIKTGNYGYTF. For the CDR3, the DNA is TGTGCCACCATAAAGACAGGGAACTATGGCTACACCTTC. V and J are TRBV6-6 and TRBJ1-2; 7 bases fit TRBD1. CDR3 length equals 13 residues. From germline, CDR1 is MNHNY and CDR2 SVGAGI (reference sequence). V dropped 10 bases and J dropped 2; count of bases not matched to a gene: 7.

About this clone itself: This specimen includes other DNA sequences encoding the same CDR3. The chain couples TRBV5-4 to TRBJ1-4, with D possibly being TRBD1 (5 bases). Per the germline V gene, CDR1 is SGHNT and CDR2 is YYREEE (reference sequence). Trimming pared 0 bases from V and 3 bases from J, leaving 9 bases between. The CDR3 loop spans 15 amino acids. The CDR3 DNA sequence: TGTGCCAGCAGCTTGGGGGGGTCGGCTAATGAAAAACTGTTTTTT. Protein: CASSLGGSANEKLFF.

The chain has TRBV5-1 and TRBJ2-1, with TRBD2 as a possible D gene (5 bases). The CDR3 runs 15 residues. Germline CDR1 reads SGHRS; CDR2 reads YFSETQ. V was pared by 1 base and J by 4 bases, with 12 bases between. The CDR3 spells CASSLTGTPYNEQFF. The CDR3, as DNA: TGCGCCAGCAGCTTGACGGGAACCCCTTACAATGAGCAGTTCTTC.

The chain couples TRBV6-1 to TRBJ1-6; no clear D gene. In germline, CDR1 is MNHNS, CDR2 SASEGT. With 0 bases removed from V and 9 bases from J, the gap between germline ends came to 12 bases. This CDR3 is 15 amino acids long. The CDR3 spells CASSEAATSVSPLHF. The CDR3 region has the DNA TGTGCCAGCAGTGAAGCGGCGACGTCGGTTTCACCCCTCCACTTT.

The CDR3 sequence: CASSPLPGLANEQYF. DNA for the CDR3: TGTGCCAGCTCACCCCTACCGGGACTAGCGAACGAGCAGTACTTC. The J gene is TRBJ2-7, the V gene TRBV18; TRBD2 agrees at 10 bases. Germline CDR1 and CDR2: KGHSH and LQKENI. V was pared by 3 bases and J by 5 bases, with 7 bases of the junction left unmatched. The CDR3 totals 15 residues.

This rearrangement joins TRBV7-2 to TRBJ2-1, with a possible D match to TRBD2 (6 bases). The CDR3 runs 17 residues. The ends were cut back, 2 bases at V and 5 bases at J, with 19 bases in the middle. Germline CDR1 SGHTA, CDR2 FQGNSA. CDR3 loop: CASSLRWLAFKDNEQFF. The CDR3 DNA reads as TGTGCCAGCAGCTTACGGTGGCTAGCGTTTAAGGACAATGAGCAGTTCTTC. Full variable domain (outside the CDR3, taken from reference TRBV7-2 and TRBJ2-1): GAGVSQSPSNKVTEKGKDVELRCDPISGHTALYWYRQSLGQGLEFLIYFQGNSAPDKSGLPSDRFSAERTGGSVSTLTIQRTQQEDSAVYLCASSLRWLAFKDNEQFFGPGTRLTVL.

The chain uses TRBV19 and TRBJ1-2, with 9 bases that match TRBD1. Germline-derived CDR1 and CDR2 are LNHDA and SQIVND (reference sequence). The CDR3 contains 15 residues. Unmatched junction bases numbered 9, after V lost 6 bases and J lost 4 bases. Here the CDR3 DNA reads TGTGCCAGTAGGCCCGACAGGGGGGTTGTCTATGGCTACACCTTC. Translation gives CASRPDRGVVYGYTF. Full variable domain (rest looked up from reference TRBV19 and TRBJ1-2): DGGITQSPKYLFRKEGQNVTLSCEQNLNHDAMYWYRQDPGQGLRLIYYSQIVNDFQKGDIAEGYSVSREKKESFPLTVTSAQKNPTAFYLCASRPDRGVVYGYTFGSGTRLTVV.

This sequence joins TRBV18 and TRBJ2-7; TRBD2 matches at 8 bases. V dropped 0 bases and J dropped 6; count of bases not matched to a gene: 4. CDR1 is KGHSH and CDR2 is LQKENI in the germline V gene. The CDR3 extends over 14 amino acids. The CDR3 sequence is CASSPPGLVGEQYF. The CDR3, as DNA: TGTGCCAGCTCACCACCGGGACTAGTCGGCGAGCAGTACTTC.